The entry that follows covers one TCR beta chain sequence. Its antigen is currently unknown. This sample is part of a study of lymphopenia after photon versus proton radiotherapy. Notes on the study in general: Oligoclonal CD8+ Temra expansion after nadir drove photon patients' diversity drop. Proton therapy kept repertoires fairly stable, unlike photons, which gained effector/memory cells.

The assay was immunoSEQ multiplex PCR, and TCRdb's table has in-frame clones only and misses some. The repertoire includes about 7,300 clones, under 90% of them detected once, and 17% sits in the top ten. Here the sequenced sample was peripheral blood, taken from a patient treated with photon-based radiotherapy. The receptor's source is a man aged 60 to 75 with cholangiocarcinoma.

The CDR3, as DNA: TGTGCCAGCAGCCAATTTAGCAATCAGCCCCAGCATTTT. This sequence encodes CASSQFSNQPQHF. The chain combines TRBV16 with TRBJ1-5; D is uncertain. V lost 1 base, J lost 0 bases, and 1 base lay in between. This CDR3 has 13 amino acids. The germline V gene encodes CDR1 KGHSY and CDR2 FQNENV.